This TCR beta chain was identified in a study of cytomegalovirus exposure and HLA in healthy donors. Turning to this clone: The junction differs from germline at one of its ends, possibly a read error. The same CDR3 is also encoded by other DNA sequences in this sample.

The CDR3 is 16 amino acids. Germline assignment: CDR1 MNHNY and CDR2 SVGAGI (reference sequence). This PCR relied on a set of 60 Vbeta primers and 13 Jbeta primers. TCRdb's copy holds only in-frame clones and misses some; the assay was immunoSEQ multiplex PCR. The sample gives some 150,000 clones, 60% to 85% of which show up once; 1.3% to 1.5% is in the top ten. J is TRBJ1-5 and V is TRBV6-6; D remains ambiguous. The receptor comes from a woman between 40 and 50 years old in good health and CMV-seronegative. Sequenced: PBMCs. CDR3 DNA: TGTGCCAGCAGTCTCCGCGGTCAGCGCGCCAATCAGCCTCAGCATTTT. This codes for CASSLRGQRANQPQHF.